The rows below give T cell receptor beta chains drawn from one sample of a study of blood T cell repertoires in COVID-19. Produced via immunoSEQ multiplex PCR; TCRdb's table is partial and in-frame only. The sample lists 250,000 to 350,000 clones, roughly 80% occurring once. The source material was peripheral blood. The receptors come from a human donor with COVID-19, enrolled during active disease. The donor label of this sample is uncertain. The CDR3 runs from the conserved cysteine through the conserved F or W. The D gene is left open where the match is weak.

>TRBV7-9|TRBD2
CASSETSVSTGELFF
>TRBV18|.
CASTGPGGDEQFF
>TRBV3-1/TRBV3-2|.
CASSQGARDIQYF
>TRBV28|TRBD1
CASSPPGGSSYEQYF
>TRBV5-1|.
CASSLVSGGTQYF
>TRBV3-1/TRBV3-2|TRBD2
CASSPLLAGAPGEQFF
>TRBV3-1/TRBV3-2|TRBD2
CASSLGLAGEQYF
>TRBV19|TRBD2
CASQPGLAGKFDEQFF
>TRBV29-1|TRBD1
CSVGQPNYGYTF
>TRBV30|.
CAWSSDPTSARRAFF
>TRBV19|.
CASSIGVLSSYEQYF
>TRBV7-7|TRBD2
CASSPNGGRAVGELFF
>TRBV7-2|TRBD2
CASSSRTSGGADTQYF
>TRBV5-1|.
CASRADNEKLFF
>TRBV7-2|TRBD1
CASSLAVLPGGSGYTF
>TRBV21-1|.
CASGWGGPLHKQYF
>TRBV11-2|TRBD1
CASSLGTGAFRFF
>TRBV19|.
CASSILVGGSPHQPQHF
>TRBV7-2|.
CASSPPGSTYNEQFF
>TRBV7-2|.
CASSAGWSTEAFF
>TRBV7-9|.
CASAGPNQPQHF
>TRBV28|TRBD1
CASSLWGQVKTEAFF
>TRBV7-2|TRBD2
CASSSRVAGGTDTQYF